The T cell receptor beta chain described here comes from a study of Graves' ophthalmopathy and Graves' hyperthyroidism (dated by TCRdb to about 2018). Some background on the complete study: A patient counted as having stable hyperthyroidism if there was no progression to ophthalmopathy within 18 months of follow-up. An independent validation cohort comprised some 19 hyperthyroidism patients and 15 to 17 patients who later progressed from hyperthyroidism to ophthalmopathy. Following sampling, methimazole starting at 30 mg daily was administered to hyperthyroidism patients, and high-dose intravenous methylprednisolone was administered to ophthalmopathy patients. In total, approximately 140 blood samples were TCR-sequenced: some 40 ophthalmopathy, about 75 hyperthyroidism and about 17 hyperthyroidism-to-ophthalmopathy patients. The study used TCR beta repertoire signatures to distinguish Graves' ophthalmopathy from Graves' hyperthyroidism and to predict progression to ophthalmopathy. To explore V-J signatures distinguishing ophthalmopathy from hyperthyroidism, a discovery set of about a hundred patients (fewer than 45 ophthalmopathy, around 55 stable hyperthyroidism) was enrolled. In several hyperthyroidism patients, the T-cell repertoires found in thyroid tissue were compared with those found in blood. On the study overall, not on this receptor specifically: In validation, the model predicted ophthalmopathy progression with more than 70% sensitivity and 72% to 80% specificity; some 13 predicted patients were CT-confirmed with GO in a median of about 7.1 months. Ophthalmopathy was separated from stable hyperthyroidism by the 13-signature model with more than 85% sensitivity and approximately 84% specificity in cross-validation and with 80%/75% in the test set. No statistical method was used to predetermine the sample size, and group allocation was not hidden from the investigators. Most of the expanded thyroid clonotypes with a frequency above 0.001 were also detected in blood, and it was suggested that the thyroid immune response may be reflected by blood repertoires.

Sequences LNHNV (CDR1) and YYDKDF (CDR2) are obtained from the germline V gene (reference sequence). The CDR3 has 15 amino acids, counting the end cysteine and phenylalanine. Only the CDR3 part of the read is kept: 45 bases, read in frame from the first base. On this clonotype itself: Its target antigen remains unknown. The input lacks base qualities; no much larger clone sits a single base away.

For repertoire sequencing, the TCR beta CDR3 regions were amplified from RNA transcripts. The first round of RT-PCR was done with HTBI primers and the Qiagen OneStep RT-PCR kit, and was followed by a second round of multiplex PCR, then size selection and purification. Sequencing of the libraries was carried out on an Illumina HiSeq2000 in paired-end mode with 100 bp reads. Per the source publication's procedure: SOAPnuke was used to process the reads, removing any read that contained adapters or uncalled bases, had a mean Phred below 15, or lacked an exact match to the constant primer or identifier. COPE v1.2.5 was used to merge high-quality paired reads. Each unique nucleotide sequence was treated as a clonotype, and MiTCR v1.1 was used to align the clonotypes to the IMGT TRB V, D and J references. The analysis was limited to V-J combinations with a frequency above 0.0001, which together covered more than 99% of repertoires. For each V-J combination, a TCR clonal expansion and chaos score was defined as the ratio of F50 clonal expansion to chaos observed in the TCRdist matrix. Welch's t-statistics and random forest were used to reduce features to about a dozen V-J combinations, which were fed into a naive Bayes classifier. The similarity between thyroid and blood repertoires was quantified using the Morisita-Horn index. The public reads were reprocessed in TCRdb via fastp at Q25 and MiXCR, keeping in-frame beta chains. CDR3 protein duplicates are merged, each entry listing the most common genes and DNA. These V and J calls rely on TCRdb rather than the paper's analysis. The sample yields about 550,000 distinct CDR3 sequences; roughly 40% were counted once. The ten largest clones take up around 4.6% of the sample.

Patients with hyperthyroidism were aged 18 to 65 years, had been newly diagnosed, and had a disease duration of less than 2 months. Anyone with other autoimmune diseases, uncontrolled infections, pregnancy or lactation was excluded from the study. Clinical symptoms, serum thyroxine, TRAb, thyroid ultrasound and orbital computed tomography were used for diagnosis. Total RNA was extracted with Trizol reagent and quality-checked on an Agilent 2100 Bioanalyzer. Specimen: peripheral blood or thyroid tissue (not recorded which). The receptor chain draws on TRBV15 and TRBJ2-7; perhaps TRBD1 is the D gene, with 6 bases matching. The tail of the sequence fits TRBJ2-1 better, so the J call may be wrong. The sequence came from an adult man with Graves' hyperthyroidism. CDR3 region: CATSSPGAGANEQFF. The base sequence is TGTGCCACCAGCAGCCCCGGGGCAGGGGCGAATGAGCAGTTCTTC.